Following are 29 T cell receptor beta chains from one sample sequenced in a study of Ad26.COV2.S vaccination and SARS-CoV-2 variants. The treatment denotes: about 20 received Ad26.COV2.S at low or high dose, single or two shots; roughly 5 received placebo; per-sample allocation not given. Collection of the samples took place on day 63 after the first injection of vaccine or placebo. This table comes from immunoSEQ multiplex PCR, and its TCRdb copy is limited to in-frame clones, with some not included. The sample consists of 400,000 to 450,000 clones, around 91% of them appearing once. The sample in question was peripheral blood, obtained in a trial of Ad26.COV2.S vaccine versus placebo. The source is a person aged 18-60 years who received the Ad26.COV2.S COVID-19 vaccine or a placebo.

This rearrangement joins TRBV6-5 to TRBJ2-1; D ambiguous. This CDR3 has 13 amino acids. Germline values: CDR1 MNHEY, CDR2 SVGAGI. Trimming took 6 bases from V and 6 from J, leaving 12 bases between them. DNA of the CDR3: TGTGCCAGCAGGAACCCGCCCGCCAATGAGCAGTTCTTC. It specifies CASRNPPANEQFF.

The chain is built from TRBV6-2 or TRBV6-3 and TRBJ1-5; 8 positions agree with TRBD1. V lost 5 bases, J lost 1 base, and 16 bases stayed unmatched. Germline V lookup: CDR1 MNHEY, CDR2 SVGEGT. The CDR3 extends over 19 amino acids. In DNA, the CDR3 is TGTGCCAGCAGTCCCTCGACAGGGGCCATTAGGATGAGCAATCAGCCCCAGCATTTT. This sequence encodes CASSPSTGAIRMSNQPQHF.

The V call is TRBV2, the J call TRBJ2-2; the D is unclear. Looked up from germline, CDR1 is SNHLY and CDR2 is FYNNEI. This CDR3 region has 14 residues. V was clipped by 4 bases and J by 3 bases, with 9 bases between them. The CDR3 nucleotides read TGTGCCAGCAGTGGTGATACGGACACCGGGGAGCTGTTTTTT. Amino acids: CASSGDTDTGELFF.

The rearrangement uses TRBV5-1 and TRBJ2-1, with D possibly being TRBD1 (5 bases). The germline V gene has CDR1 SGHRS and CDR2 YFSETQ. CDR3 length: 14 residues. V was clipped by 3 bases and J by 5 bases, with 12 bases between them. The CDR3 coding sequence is TGCGCCAGCAGCTGGAAGGGGTGGGACAATGAGCAGTTCTTC. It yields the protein CASSWKGWDNEQFF. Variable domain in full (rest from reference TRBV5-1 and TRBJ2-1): KAGVTQTPRYLIKTRGQQVTLSCSPISGHRSVSWYQQTPGQGLQFLFEYFSETQRNKGNFPGRFSGRQFSNSRSEMNVSTLELGDSALYLCASSWKGWDNEQFFGPGTRLTVL.

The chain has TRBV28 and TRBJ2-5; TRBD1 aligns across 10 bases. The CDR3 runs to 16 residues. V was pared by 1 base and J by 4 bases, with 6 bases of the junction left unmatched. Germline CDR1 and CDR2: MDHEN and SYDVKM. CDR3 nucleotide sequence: TGTGCCAGCAGTTTATTGGGGACAGGGGATCGAGAGACCCAGTACTTC. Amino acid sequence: CASSLLGTGDRETQYF.

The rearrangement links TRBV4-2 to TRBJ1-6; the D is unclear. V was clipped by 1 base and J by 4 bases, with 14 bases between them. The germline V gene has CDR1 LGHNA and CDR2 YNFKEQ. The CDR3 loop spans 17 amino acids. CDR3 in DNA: TGTGCCAGCAGCCAAGCCCTCGGCCCGGGATATAATTCACCCCTCCACTTT. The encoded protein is CASSQALGPGYNSPLHF.

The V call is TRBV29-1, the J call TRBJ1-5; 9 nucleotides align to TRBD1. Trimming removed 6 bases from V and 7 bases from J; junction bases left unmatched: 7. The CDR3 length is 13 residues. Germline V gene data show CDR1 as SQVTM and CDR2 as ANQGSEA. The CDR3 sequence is CSVTQGAGQPQHF. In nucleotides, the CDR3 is TGCAGCGTAACACAGGGGGCTGGACAGCCCCAGCATTTT.

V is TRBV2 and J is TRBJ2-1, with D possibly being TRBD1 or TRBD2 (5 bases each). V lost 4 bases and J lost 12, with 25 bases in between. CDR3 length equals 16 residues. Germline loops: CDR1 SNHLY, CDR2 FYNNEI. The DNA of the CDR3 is TGTGCCAGCAGTGTTAATTCCCCCGGGACCGAACCTCGGCAGTTCTTC. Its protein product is CASSVNSPGTEPRQFF.

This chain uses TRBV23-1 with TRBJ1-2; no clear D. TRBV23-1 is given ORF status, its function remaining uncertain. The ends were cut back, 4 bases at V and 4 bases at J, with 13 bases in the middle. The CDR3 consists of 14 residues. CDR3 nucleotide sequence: TGCGCCAGCAGTCGGCAGGTAGACCCCTATGGCTACACCTTC. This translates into CASSRQVDPYGYTF.

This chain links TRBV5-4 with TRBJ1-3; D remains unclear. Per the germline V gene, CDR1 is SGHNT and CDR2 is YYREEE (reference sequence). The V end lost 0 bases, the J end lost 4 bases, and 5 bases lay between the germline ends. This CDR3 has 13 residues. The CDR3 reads CASSLAGGNTIYF. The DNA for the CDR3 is TGTGCCAGCAGCTTGGCGGGAGGAAACACCATATATTTT. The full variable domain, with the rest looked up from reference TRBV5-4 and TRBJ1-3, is ETGVTQSPTHLIKTRGQQVTLRCSSQSGHNTVSWYQQALGQGPQFIFQYYREEENGRGNFPPRFSGLQFPNYSSELNVNALELDDSALYLCASSLAGGNTIYFGEGSWLTVV.

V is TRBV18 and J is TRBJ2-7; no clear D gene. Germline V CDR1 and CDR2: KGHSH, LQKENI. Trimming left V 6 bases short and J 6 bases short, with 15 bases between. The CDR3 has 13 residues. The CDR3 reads CASSPDSVAEQYF. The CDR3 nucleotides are TGTGCCAGCTCTCCCGATTCGGTGGCCGAGCAGTACTTC. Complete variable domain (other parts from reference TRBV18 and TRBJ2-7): NAGVMQNPRHLVRRRGQEARLRCSPMKGHSHVYWYRQLPEEGLKFMVYLQKENIIDESGMPKERFSAEFPKEGPSILRIQQVVRGDSAAYFCASSPDSVAEQYFGPGTRLTVT.

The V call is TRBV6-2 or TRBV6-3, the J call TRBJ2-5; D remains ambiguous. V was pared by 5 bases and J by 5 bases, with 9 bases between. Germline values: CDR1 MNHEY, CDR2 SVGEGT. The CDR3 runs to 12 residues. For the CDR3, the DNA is TGTGCCAGCAGTACCGGTCTTGAGACCCAGTACTTC. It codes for CASSTGLETQYF.

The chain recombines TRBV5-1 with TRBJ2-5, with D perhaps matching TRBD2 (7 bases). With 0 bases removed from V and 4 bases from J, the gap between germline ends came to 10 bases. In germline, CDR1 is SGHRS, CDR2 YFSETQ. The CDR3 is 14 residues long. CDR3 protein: CASSLAGGRETQYF. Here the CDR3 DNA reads TGCGCCAGCAGCTTGGCCGGGGGGCGAGAGACCCAGTACTTC.

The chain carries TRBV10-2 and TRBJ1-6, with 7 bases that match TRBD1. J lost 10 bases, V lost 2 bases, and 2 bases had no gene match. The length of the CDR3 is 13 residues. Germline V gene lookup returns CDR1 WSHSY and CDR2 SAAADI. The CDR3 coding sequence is TGCGCCAGCAGTGAGCAGGGGGGATCACCCCTCCACTTT. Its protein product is CASSEQGGSPLHF.

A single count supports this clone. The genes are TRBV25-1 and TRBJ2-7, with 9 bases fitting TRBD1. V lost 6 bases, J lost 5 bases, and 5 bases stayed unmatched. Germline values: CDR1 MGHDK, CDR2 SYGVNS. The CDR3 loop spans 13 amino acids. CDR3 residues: CASSTGQGDEQYF. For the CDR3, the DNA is TGTGCCAGCAGCACGGGACAGGGAGACGAGCAGTACTTC.

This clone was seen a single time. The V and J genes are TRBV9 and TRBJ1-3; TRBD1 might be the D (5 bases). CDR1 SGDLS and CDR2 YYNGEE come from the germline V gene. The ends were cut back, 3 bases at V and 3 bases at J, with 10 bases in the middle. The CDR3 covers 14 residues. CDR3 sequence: CASSARDFGNTIYF. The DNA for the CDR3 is TGTGCCAGCAGCGCCCGGGACTTTGGAAACACCATATATTTT.

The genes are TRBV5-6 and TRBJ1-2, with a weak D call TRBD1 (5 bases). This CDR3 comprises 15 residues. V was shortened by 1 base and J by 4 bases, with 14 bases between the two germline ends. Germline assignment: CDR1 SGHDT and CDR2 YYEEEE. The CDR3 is CASSLMGQDVYGYTF. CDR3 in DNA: TGTGCCAGCAGCTTGATGGGGCAGGATGTCTATGGCTACACCTTC.

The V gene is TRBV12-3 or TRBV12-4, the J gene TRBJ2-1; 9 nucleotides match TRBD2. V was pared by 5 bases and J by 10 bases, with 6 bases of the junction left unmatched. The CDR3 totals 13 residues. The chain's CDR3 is CASSLSGRDEQFF. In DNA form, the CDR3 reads TGTGCCAGCAGTCTTAGCGGGAGAGACGAGCAGTTCTTC.

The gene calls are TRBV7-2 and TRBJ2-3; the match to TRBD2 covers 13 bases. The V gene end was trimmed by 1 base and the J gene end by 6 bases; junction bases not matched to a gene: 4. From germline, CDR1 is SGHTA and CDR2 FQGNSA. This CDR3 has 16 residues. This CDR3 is CASSLGGTSGMDTQYF. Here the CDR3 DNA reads TGTGCCAGCAGCTTAGGGGGGACTAGCGGGATGGATACGCAGTATTTT. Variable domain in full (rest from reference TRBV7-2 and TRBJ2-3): GAGVSQSPSNKVTEKGKDVELRCDPISGHTALYWYRQSLGQGLEFLIYFQGNSAPDKSGLPSDRFSAERTGGSVSTLTIQRTQQEDSAVYLCASSLGGTSGMDTQYFGPGTRLTVL.

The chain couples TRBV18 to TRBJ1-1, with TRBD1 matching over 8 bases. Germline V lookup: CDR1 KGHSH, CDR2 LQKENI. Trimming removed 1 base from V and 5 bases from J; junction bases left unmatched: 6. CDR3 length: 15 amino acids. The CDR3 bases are TGTGCCAGCTCACCACAGGACAGGGCGTATACTGAAGCTTTCTTT. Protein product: CASSPQDRAYTEAFF.

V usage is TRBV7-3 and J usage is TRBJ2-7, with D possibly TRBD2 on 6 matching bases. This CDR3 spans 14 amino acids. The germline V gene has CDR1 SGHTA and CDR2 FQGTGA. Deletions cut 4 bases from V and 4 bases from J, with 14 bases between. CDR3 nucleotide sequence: TGTGCCAGCAGCTCGCGGGGAGGAAAATACGAGCAGTACTTC. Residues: CASSSRGGKYEQYF.

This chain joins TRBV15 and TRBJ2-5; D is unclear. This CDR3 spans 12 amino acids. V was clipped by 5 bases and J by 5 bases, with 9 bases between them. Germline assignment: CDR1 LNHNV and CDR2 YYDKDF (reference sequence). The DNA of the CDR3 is TGTGCCACCAGCCGATACGGGGAGACCCAGTACTTC. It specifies CATSRYGETQYF. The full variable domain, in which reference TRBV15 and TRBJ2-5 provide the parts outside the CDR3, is DAMVIQNPRYQVTQFGKPVTLSCSQTLNHNVMYWYQQKSSQAPKLLFHYYDKDFNNEADTPDNFQSRRPNTSFCFLDIRSPGLGDTAMYLCATSRYGETQYFGPGTRLLVL.

The CDR3 sequence: CASSYGDSAYGYTF. The CDR3 DNA reads TGTGCCAGCAGTTACGGGGACAGTGCATATGGCTACACCTTC. The J gene is TRBJ1-2, the V gene TRBV6-2 or TRBV6-3; 7 bases agree with TRBD1. The CDR3 has 14 amino acids. CDR1 and CDR2 (germline): MNHEY, SVGEGT. The V gene end was trimmed by 2 bases and the J gene end by 5 bases; junction bases not matched to a gene: 5.

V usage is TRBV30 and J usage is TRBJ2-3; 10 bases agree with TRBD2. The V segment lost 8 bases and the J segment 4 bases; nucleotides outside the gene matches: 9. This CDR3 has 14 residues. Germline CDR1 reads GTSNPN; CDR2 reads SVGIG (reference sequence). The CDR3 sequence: CAGMTSGRSDTQYF. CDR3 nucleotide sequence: TGTGCCGGAATGACTAGCGGGCGCTCAGATACGCAGTATTTT.

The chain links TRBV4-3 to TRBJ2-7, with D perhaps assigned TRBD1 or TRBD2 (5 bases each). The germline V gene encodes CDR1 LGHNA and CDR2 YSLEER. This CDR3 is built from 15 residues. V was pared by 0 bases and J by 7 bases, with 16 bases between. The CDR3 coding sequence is TGCGCCAGCAGCCAAGATCGGGGCTACCGGGGAGAGCAGTACTTC. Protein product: CASSQDRGYRGEQYF.

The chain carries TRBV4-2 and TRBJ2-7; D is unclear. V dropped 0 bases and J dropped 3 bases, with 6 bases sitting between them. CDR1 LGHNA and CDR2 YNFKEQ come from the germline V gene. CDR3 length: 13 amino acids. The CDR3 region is CASSQDRFYEQYF. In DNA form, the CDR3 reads TGTGCCAGCAGCCAAGATCGGTTCTACGAGCAGTACTTC.

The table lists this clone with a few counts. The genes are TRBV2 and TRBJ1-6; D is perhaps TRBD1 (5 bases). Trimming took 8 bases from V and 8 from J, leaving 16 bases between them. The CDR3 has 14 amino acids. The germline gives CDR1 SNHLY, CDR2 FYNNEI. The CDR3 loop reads CASPSQAGHSPLHF. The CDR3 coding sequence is TGTGCCAGCCCTTCCCAGGCAGGGCATTCACCCCTCCACTTT.

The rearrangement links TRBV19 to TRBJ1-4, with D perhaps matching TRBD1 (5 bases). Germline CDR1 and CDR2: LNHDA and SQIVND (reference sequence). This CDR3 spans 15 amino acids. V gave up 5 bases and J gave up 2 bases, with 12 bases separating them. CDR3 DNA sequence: TGTGCCAGTAGTTCCGGGACGGCTACTAATGAAAAACTGTTTTTT. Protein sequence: CASSSGTATNEKLFF.

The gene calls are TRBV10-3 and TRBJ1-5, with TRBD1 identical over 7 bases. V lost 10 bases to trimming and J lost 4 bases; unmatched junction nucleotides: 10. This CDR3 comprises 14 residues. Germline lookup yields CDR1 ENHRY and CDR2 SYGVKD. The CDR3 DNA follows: TGTGCCACCGCAAATGGACAGGAGAATCAGCCCCAGCATTTT. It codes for CATANGQENQPQHF.